This T cell receptor beta chain was captured in a study of early T cells in non-severe SARS-CoV-2 infection. Study as a whole: Sequenced bulk RNA came from whole blood that was unsorted, and chains were unpaired.

Germline V gene lookup returns CDR1 SGHTA and CDR2 FQGNSA. The CDR3 has 18 residues. V lost 2 bases to trimming and J lost 2 bases, with 21 bases between them. TCRdb reprocessed the 5' RACE reads via MiXCR and lists one record per CDR3 protein. The data contain 55,000 to 75,000 distinct CDR3 sequences, 6% to 8.5% of them singletons. The table lists this clonotype with many counts. The sample consisted of whole blood. The chain joins TRBV7-2 to TRBJ1-2, with D uncertain. The sequence was obtained from an adult who was a healthcare worker with PCR-confirmed SARS-CoV-2 infection or an uninfected control (not recorded which). The CDR3 reads CASSLKEGRVRKNYGYTF. CDR3 nucleotide sequence: TGTGCCAGCAGCTTAAAGGAAGGGAGAGTTCGGAAAAACTATGGCTACACCTTC.